The source of this T cell receptor beta chain is a study of T cells after yellow fever vaccination. The CDR3 is 15 residues long. CDR1 SGHTA and CDR2 FQGNSA come from the germline V gene. Trimming removed 2 bases from V and 1 base from J, with 10 bases in between. This clonotype was detected a few times. TCRdb fed the 5' RACE reads into MiXCR, producing one record per CDR3 protein. The sample consists of a few hundred thousand distinct CDR3 sequences, less than 20% of them appearing once. Specimen: PBMCs, collected 5 days after the first yellow fever vaccination. This TCR was recovered from a man aged 18 to 29 who received the YFV17D yellow fever vaccine. The gene calls are TRBV7-2 and TRBJ2-3; D not certain. The CDR3 is CASSLPGVGTDTQYF. The CDR3 DNA reads as TGTGCCAGCAGCTTACCAGGCGTCGGCACAGATACGCAGTATTTT.